These 3 T cell receptor beta chains were sequenced from one sample in a study of PD-L1 blockade in urothelial cancer. Sequencing used immunoSEQ multiplex PCR; TCRdb keeps in-frame clones, though not all of them. The table includes fewer than 30,000 clones, about four fifths detected once. This specimen was PBMCs, taken around atezolizumab (anti-PD-L1) treatment. These TCRs come from a man aged 70 or older with urothelial cancer.

The chain employs TRBV5-6 and TRBJ2-3; the D gene is possibly TRBD2 (6 bases). CDR3 size: 15 residues. Trimming cost V 1 base and J 6 bases, with 15 bases left between them. CDR1 and CDR2 (germline): SGHDT, YYEEEE. The CDR3 loop reads CASSLISLASDTQYF. DNA for the CDR3: TGTGCCAGCAGCTTGATCAGTCTAGCGTCGGATACGCAGTATTTT. The full variable domain, with the rest looked up from reference TRBV5-6 and TRBJ2-3, is DAGVTQSPTHLIKTRGQQVTLRCSPKSGHDTVSWYQQALGQGPQFIFQYYEEEERQRGNFPDRFSGHQFPNYSSELNVNALLLGDSALYLCASSLISLASDTQYFGPGTRLTVL.

J is TRBJ1-2 and V is TRBV5-1; D may be TRBD1 (5 bases). This CDR3 spans 14 amino acids. Trimming took 2 bases from V and 5 from J, leaving 13 bases between them. Germline V gives CDR1 SGHRS, CDR2 YFSETQ. The CDR3, as DNA: TGCGCCAGCAGCTTCGCTCCACAGGCATATGGCTACACCTTC. It is translated as CASSFAPQAYGYTF.

J is TRBJ2-5 and V is TRBV2; D is ambiguous. The CDR3 totals 13 residues. Germline CDR1 SNHLY, CDR2 FYNNEI. The ends were cut back, 4 bases at V and 0 bases at J, with 6 bases in the middle. This CDR3 is CASSAEYQETQYF. The CDR3 region has the DNA TGTGCCAGCAGTGCGGAGTACCAAGAGACCCAGTACTTC.